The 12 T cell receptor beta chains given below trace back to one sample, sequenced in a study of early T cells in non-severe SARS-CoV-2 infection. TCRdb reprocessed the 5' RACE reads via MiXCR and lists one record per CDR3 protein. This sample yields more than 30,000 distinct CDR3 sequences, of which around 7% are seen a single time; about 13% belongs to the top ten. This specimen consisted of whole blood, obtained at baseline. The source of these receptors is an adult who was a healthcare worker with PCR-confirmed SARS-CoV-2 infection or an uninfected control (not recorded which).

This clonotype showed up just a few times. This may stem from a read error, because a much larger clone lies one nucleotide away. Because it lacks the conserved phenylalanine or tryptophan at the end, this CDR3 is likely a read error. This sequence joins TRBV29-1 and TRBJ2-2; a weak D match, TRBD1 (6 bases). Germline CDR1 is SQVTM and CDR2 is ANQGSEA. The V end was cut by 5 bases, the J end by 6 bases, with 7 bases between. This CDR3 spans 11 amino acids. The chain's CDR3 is CSVKGAGELFS. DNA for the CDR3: TGCAGCGTTAAGGGGGCCGGGGAGCTGTTTTCT.

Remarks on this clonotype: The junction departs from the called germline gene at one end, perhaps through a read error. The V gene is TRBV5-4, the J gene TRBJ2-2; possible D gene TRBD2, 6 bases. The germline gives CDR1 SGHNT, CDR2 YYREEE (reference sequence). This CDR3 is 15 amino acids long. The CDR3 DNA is TGTGCCAGCAGCTTGGACGTCCGGGGACCGGGGGAGCAGTTTTTT. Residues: CASSLDVRGPGEQFF.

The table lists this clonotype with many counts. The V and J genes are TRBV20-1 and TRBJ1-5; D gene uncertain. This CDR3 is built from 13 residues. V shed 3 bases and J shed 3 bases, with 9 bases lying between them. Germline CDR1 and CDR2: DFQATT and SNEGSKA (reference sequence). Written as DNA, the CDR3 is TGCAGTGCTAGCGGCCGCCCCAATCAGCCCCAGCATTTT. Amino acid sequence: CSASGRPNQPQHF.

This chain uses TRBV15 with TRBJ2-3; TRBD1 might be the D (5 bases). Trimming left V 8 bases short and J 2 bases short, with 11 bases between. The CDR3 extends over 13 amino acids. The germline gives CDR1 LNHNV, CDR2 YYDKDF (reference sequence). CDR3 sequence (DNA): TGTGCCACCGGGGCCTCATACACAGATACGCAGTATTTT. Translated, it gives CATGASYTDTQYF.

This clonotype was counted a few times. CDR3 sequence (DNA): TGTGCCAGCAGCACAGGGAAGGGATCCTACGAGCAGTACGTC. It specifies CASSTGKGSYEQYV. The chain is built from TRBV11-2 and TRBJ2-7; possibly TRBD1 for D (6 bases). The CDR3 contains 14 residues. The germline V and J ends were trimmed by 5 bases and 1 base, with 12 bases remaining between them. Germline V lookup: CDR1 SGHAT, CDR2 FQNNGV.

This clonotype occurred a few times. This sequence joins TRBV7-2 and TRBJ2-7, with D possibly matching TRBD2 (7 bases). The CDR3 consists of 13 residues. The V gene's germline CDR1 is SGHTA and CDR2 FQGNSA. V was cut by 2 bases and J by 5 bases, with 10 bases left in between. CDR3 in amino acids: CASSLTGRDEQYF. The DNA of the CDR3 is TGTGCCAGCAGCTTAACAGGGAGGGACGAGCAGTACTTC.

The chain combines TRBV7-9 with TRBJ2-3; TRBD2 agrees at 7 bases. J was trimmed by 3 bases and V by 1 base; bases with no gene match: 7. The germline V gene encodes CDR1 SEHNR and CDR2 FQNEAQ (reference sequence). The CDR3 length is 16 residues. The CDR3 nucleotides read TGTGCCAGCAGCTTAGGGACTAGAACGAAAACAGATACGCAGTATTTT. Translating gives CASSLGTRTKTDTQYF.

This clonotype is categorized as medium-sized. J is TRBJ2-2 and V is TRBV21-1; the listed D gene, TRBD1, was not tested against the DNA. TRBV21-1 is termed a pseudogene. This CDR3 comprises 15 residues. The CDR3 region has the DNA TGTGCCAGCAGCAAGGGGGACAGGATGACCGGGGAGCTGTTTTTT. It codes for CASSKGDRMTGELFF.

The CDR3 here is CSVEISRGLSTGELFF. The CDR3 nucleotides are TGCAGCGTTGAGATTTCCAGGGGGCTAAGCACCGGGGAGCTGTTTTTT. The rearrangement joins TRBV29-1 to TRBJ2-2; TRBD1 matches at 8 bases. V was clipped by 3 bases and J by 4 bases; unmatched bases: 10. The CDR3 length is 16 residues. CDR1 and CDR2 from the germline V gene are SQVTM and ANQGSEA.

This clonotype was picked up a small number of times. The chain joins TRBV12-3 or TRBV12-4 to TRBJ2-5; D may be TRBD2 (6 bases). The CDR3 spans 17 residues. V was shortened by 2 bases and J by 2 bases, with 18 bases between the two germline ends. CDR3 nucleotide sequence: TGTGCCAGCAGTTTAAATCTGGCGGGGTTCGGTCAAGAGACCCAGTACTTC. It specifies CASSLNLAGFGQETQYF.

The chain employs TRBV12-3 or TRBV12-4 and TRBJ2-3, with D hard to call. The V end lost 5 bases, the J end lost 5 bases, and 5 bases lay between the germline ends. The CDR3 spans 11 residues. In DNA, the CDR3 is TGTGCCAGCAGTAGGAGAGATACGCAGTATTTT. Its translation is CASSRRDTQYF.

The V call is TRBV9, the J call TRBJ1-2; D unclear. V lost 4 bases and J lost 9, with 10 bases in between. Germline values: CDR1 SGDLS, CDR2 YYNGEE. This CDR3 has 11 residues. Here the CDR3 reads CASSTDGSYTF. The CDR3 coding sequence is TGTGCCAGCAGCACCGACGGAAGCTACACCTTC.